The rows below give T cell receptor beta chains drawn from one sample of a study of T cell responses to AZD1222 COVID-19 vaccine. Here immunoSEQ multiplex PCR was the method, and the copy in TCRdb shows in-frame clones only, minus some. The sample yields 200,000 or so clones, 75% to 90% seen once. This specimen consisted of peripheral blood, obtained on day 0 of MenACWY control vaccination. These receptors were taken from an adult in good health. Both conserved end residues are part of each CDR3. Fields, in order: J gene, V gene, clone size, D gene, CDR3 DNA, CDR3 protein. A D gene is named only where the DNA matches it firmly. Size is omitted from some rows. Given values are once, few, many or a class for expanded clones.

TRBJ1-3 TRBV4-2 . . TGTGCCAGCAGCCAAGAGGGGACTGGAAACACCATATATTTT CASSQEGTGNTIYF
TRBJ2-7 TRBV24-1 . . TGTGCCACCAGTGATCCCGGACGCAACTACGAGCAGTACTTC CATSDPGRNYEQYF
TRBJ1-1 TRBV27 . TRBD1 TGTGCCAGCAGTGTCAGGGGGGGGAACACTGAAGCTTTCTTT CASSVRGGNTEAFF
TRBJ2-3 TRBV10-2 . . TGCGCCAGCAGTGAGTCGGCCTGGACATATACGCAGTATTTT CASSESAWTYTQYF
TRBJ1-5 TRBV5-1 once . TGCGCCAGCAGTTTACACCCGAATAGCAATCAGCCCCAGCATTTT CASSLHPNSNQPQHF
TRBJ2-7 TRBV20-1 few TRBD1 TGCAGTGCTAGTTCCCCCTCAGACAGGGCCTACGAGCAGTACTTC CSASSPSDRAYEQYF
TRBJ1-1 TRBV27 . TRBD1 TGTGCCAGCAGTCCCAGGGGGCTGTCGGAAGCTTTCTTT CASSPRGLSEAFF
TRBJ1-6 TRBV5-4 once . TGTGCCAGCAGCTTGGCCGTAGGGGCCATAGGTTCACCCCTCCACTTT CASSLAVGAIGSPLHF
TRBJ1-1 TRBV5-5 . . TGTGCCAGCAGCTTGGGTCCCACAGTGGGCACTGAAGCTTTCTTT CASSLGPTVGTEAFF
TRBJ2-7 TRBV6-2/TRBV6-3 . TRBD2 TGTGCCAGCAGTCTTACCGGGACTAGCGGCTCCTACGAGCAGTACTTC CASSLTGTSGSYEQYF
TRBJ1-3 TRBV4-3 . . TGCGCCAGCAGCCAAGATAGCATTGGAAACACCATATATTTT CASSQDSIGNTIYF
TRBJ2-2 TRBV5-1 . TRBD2 TGCGCCAGCAGCTTCAGCGGGATAAACACCGGGGAGCTGTTTTTT CASSFSGINTGELFF
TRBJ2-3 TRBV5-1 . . TGCGCCAGCAGCTTGGGGACGGGCACAGATACGCAGTATTTT CASSLGTGTDTQYF
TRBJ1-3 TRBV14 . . TGTGCCAGCAGCCAAGAAGCAGGCCTCTCTGGAAACACCATATATTTT CASSQEAGLSGNTIYF
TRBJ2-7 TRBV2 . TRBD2 TGTGCCAGCAGTGTGACTAGCGGCTCCTACGAGCAGTACTTC CASSVTSGSYEQYF
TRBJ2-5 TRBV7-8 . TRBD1 TGTGCCAGCAGCCTCGGACAGGGACAAGAGACCCAGTACTTC CASSLGQGQETQYF
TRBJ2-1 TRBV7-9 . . TGTGCCAGCAGCTTAGCGTCAAACGGAGCCAAGCAGTTCTTC CASSLASNGAKQFF
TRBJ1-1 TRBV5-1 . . TGCGCCAGCAGCCCAGACTTGGCCACTGAAGCTTTCTTT CASSPDLATEAFF